This T cell receptor (beta chain) is from a study of T cell repertoires in aging, cancer and after chemotherapy. Study information: Donor ages fell into six groups from 30 or younger up to 70 or older.

TRB rearrangements spanning V, D and J were amplified using mixed TRB-A/B primers. TCRdb re-called the multiplex PCR reads through MiXCR, storing one row per CDR3 protein. The sample has roughly 10,000 distinct CDR3 sequences; 35% to 40% are singletons. Study-level findings and limits: Untreated cancer patients had significantly lower blood TCR diversity than age-matched healthy donors.

The template was genomic DNA from peripheral blood, not RNA. The germline V and J ends were trimmed by 3 bases and 9 bases, with 6 bases remaining between them. In germline, CDR1 is MNHNS, CDR2 SASEGT. The CDR3 loop spans 12 amino acids. This clonotype was picked up a small number of times. Its antigen is undetermined. This receptor was taken from a human donor in good health. The V call is TRBV6-1, the J call TRBJ1-6, with D unclear. The material sequenced was blood. CDR3 residues: CASSELSSPLHF. The CDR3 DNA sequence: TGTGCCAGCAGTGAGCTGTCTTCACCCCTCCACTTT.